This TCR beta chain derives from a study of blood T cell repertoires in COVID-19. Across the whole study: Acute and convalescent COVID-19 samples came from the United States, Italy and Spain. T cells, B-cell-depleted T cells, or PBMCs provided the cDNA or gDNA that served as material.

J was trimmed by 4 bases and V by 2 bases; bases with no gene match: 11. The V gene's germline CDR1 is MNHEY and CDR2 SVGEGT. The CDR3 is 17 residues long. Profiled with immunoSEQ multiplex PCR; TCRdb holds only in-frame clones, not every one. The top ten clones hold 1.5% to 2% of a sample with 130,000 to 150,000 clones, about nine tenths of them seen once. J is TRBJ2-1 and V is TRBV6-2 or TRBV6-3, with 7 bases aligning to TRBD2. Sequencing was done on a sample of peripheral blood. The sequence derives from a human donor in a cohort sampled during active COVID-19. Here the CDR3 DNA reads TGTGCCAGCAGTTACCAAGGCCTAGCGGCGGATTACAATGAGCAGTTCTTC. Translation: CASSYQGLAADYNEQFF.